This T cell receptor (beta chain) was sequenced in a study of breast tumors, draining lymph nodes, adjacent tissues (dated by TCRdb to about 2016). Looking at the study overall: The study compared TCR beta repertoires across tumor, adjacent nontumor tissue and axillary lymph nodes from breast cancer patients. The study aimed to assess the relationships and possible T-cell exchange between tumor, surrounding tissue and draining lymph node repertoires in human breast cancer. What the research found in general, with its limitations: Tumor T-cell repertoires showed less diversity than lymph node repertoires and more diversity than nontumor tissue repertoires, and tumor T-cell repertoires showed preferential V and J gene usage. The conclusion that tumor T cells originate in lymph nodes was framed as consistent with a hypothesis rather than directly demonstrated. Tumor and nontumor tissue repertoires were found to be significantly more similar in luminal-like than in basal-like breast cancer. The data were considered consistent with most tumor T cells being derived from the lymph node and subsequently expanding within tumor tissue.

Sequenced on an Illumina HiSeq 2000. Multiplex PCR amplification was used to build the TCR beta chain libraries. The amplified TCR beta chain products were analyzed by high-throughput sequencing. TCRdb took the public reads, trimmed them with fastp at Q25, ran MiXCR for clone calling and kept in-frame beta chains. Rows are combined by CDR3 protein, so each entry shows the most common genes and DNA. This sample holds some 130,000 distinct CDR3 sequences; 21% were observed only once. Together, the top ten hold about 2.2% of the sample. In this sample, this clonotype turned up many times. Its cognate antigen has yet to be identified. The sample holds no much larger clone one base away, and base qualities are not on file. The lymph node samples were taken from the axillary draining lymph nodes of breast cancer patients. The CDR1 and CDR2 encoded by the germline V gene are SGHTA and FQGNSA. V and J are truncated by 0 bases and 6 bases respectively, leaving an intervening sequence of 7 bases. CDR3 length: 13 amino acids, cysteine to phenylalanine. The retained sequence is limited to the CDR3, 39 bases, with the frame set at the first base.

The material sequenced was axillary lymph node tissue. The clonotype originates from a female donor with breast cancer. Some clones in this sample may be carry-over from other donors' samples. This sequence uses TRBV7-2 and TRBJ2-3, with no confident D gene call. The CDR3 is CASSLAPTDTQYF. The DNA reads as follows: TGTGCCAGCAGCTTAGCCCCGACCGATACGCAGTATTTT.